The clone carrying this TCR beta chain has more than one count but fewer than ten. The sample originates from a study of cytomegalovirus exposure and HLA in healthy donors. PCR used 60 Vbeta primers and 13 Jbeta primers. Profiled with immunoSEQ multiplex PCR; TCRdb holds only in-frame clones, not every one. Found here are around 190,000 clones, about four fifths of them singletons; the top ten hold roughly 3%. Looked up from germline, CDR1 is SGHTA and CDR2 is FQGNSA. The CDR3 runs 13 residues. V lost 4 bases and J lost 6; bases outside the gene matches: 3. The sequenced sample was PBMCs. This sequence was found in a female donor in good health and CMV-seronegative. This sequence joins TRBV7-2 and TRBJ2-7; TRBD2 agrees at 10 bases. DNA of the CDR3: TGTGCCAGCAGCTCTCGGACTAGCGGCGAGCAGTACTTC. Amino acid sequence: CASSSRTSGEQYF.